Described below is a single T cell receptor beta chain sequence and its context. V dropped 1 base and J dropped 0 bases, with 15 bases sitting between them. Germline V lookup: CDR1 LGHNA, CDR2 YSLEER. The CDR3 sequence is 17 residues long. This sample is part of a study of cytomegalovirus exposure and HLA in healthy donors. The PCR had 60 Vbeta and 13 Jbeta primers. Here immunoSEQ multiplex PCR was the method, and the copy in TCRdb shows in-frame clones only, minus some. The profile shows 200,000 to 250,000 clones, just under 85% of them singletons. This chain uses TRBV4-3 with TRBJ1-1; D perhaps matches TRBD1 (6 bases). The specimen was PBMCs. The TCR originated in a woman aged 40 to 49 in good health and CMV-seronegative. The CDR3 DNA follows: TGCGCCAGCAGCCAAGCCCCGGGGACAACGCTGAACACTGAAGCTTTCTTT. Amino acids: CASSQAPGTTLNTEAFF.